The T cell receptor (beta chain) described here comes from a study of shared clonotypes between healthy human individuals. General observations from the study: Relative to memory subsets, naive subsets generally showed larger estimated richness.

Assay used: immunoSEQ multiplex PCR; TCRdb lists only in-frame clones, some missing. This table has roughly 1,500,000 clones, around 98.5% appearing once. The CDR3 covers 13 residues. Germline CDR1 reads SGHTA; CDR2 reads FQGNSA. V dropped 1 base and J dropped 2 bases, with 4 bases sitting between them. Comment on this clone: Its antigen is as yet unknown. This same CDR3 is encoded by further DNA sequences in the sample.

The sequencing sample was made of naive CD4+ T cells sorted from blood. Documented subset: CD45RA+ positively selected. The TCR comes from a man aged 25 to 40 in good health. The rearrangement uses TRBV7-2 and TRBJ2-3; D unclear. CDR3 residues: CASSLGATDTQYF. CDR3 in DNA: TGTGCCAGCAGCTTAGGGGCCACAGATACGCAGTATTTT.